This paragraph reports one T cell receptor beta chain. Its specificity is not known. V was clipped by 4 bases and J by 2 bases, with 24 bases between them. The germline V gene encodes CDR1 SGHVS and CDR2 FNYEAQ. This CDR3 comprises 19 residues. This specimen belongs to a study of identifying expanded T cells in peripheral blood. Study findings and constraints: Differentially abundant clones: around 1.2 between replicates, approximately 16 at about 13 days, 19 to 20 at four.

TCRdb's table, derived via immunoSEQ multiplex PCR, lists solely in-frame clones and lacks some. This sample has about 89,000 clones, with 70% to 90% found just once. Sequenced sample: blood. This receptor was obtained from a person aged 18 to 75 in good health. The chain joins TRBV7-6 to TRBJ1-3; D is possibly TRBD1 (5 bases). CDR3 sequence: CASSSQEVRGTLAGNTIYF. As DNA, the CDR3 is TGTGCCAGCAGCTCACAAGAGGTGCGAGGGACTCTTGCTGGAAACACCATATATTTT.